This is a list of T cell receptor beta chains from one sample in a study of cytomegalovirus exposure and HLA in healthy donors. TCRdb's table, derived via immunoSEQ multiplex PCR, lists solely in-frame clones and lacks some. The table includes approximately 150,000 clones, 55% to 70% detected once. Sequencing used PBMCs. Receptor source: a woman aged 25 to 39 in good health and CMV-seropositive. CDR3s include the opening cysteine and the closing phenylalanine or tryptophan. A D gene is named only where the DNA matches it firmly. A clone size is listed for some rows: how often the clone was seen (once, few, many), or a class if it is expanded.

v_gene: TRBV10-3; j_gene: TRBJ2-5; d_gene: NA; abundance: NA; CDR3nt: TGTGCCATACCTACGACAGTGGGACAAGAGACCCAGTACTTC; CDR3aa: CAIPTTVGQETQYF
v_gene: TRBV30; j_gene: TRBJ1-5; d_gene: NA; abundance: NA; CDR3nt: TGTGCCTGGAATAGAAGCCCCAATCAGCCCCAGCATTTT; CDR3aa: CAWNRSPNQPQHF
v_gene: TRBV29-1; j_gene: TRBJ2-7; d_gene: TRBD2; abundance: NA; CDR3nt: TGCAGCGTTGATCGGGGGGACGAGCAGTACTTC; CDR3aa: CSVDRGDEQYF
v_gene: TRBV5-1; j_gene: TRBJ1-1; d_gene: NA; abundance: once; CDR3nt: TGCGCCAGCAGCCCTCGGACTCACCTGCGTTCCGAAGCTTTCTTT; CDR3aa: CASSPRTHLRSEAFF
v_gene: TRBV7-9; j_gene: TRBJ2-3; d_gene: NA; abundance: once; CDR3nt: TGTGCCAGCATGGACAGCTACACAGATACGCAGTATTTT; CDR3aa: CASMDSYTDTQYF
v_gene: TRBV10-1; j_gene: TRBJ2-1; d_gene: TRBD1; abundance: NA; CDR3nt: TGCGCCAGCAGTGAACCAGGGGGCATCCATGAGCAGTTCTTC; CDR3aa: CASSEPGGIHEQFF
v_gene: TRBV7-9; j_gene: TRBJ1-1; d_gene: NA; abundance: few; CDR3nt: TGTGCCAGCAGCTTAAGGCAGGGAGGAACTGAAGCTTTCTTT; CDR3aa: CASSLRQGGTEAFF
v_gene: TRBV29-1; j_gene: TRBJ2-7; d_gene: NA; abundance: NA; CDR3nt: TGCAGCGCCAGACTGGGGAGCTCCTACGAGCAGTACTTC; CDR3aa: CSARLGSSYEQYF
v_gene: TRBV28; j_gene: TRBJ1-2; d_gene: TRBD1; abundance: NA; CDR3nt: TGTGCCAGCAGAAAAAGGGGACAGGGAGGTTATGGCTACACCTTC; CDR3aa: CASRKRGQGGYGYTF
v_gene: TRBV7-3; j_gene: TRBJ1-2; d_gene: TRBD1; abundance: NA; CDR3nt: TGTGCCAGCAGCCAAGACAGGGATGATTTCTATGGCTACACCTTC; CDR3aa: CASSQDRDDFYGYTF
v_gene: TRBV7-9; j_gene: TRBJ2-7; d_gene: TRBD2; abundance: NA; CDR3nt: TGTGCCAGCAGCTTCGCGGGGGGGCCCTACGAGCAGTACTTC; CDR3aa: CASSFAGGPYEQYF
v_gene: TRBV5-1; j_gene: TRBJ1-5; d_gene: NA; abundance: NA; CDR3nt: TGCGCCAGCAGCCAAGGGGTCGGTCAGCCCCAGCATTTT; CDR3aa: CASSQGVGQPQHF
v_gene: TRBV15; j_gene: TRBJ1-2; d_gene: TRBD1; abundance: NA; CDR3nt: TGTGCCACCCAACGGGACAGGGCAGGGTCTAACTATGGCTACACCTTC; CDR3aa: CATQRDRAGSNYGYTF
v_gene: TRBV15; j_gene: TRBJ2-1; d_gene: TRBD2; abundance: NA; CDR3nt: TGTGCCACCAGCAGAACCGGGACTACCAACAATGAGCAGTTCTTC; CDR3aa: CATSRTGTTNNEQFF
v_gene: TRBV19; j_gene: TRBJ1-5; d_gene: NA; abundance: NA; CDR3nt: TGTGCCAGTAGTATAGGCCGGGTTAAAGCTTCTTTTAGCAATCAGCCCCAGCATTTT; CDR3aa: CASSIGRVKASFSNQPQHF
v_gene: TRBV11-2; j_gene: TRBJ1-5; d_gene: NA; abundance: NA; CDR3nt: TGTGCCAGCAGCTTCGGTGTGAATCAGCCCCAGCATTTT; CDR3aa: CASSFGVNQPQHF
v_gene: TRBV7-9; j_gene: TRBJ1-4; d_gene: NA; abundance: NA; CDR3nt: TGTGCCAGCAGCCCCCTCTGGAGCCCAACTAATGAAAAACTGTTTTTT; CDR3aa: CASSPLWSPTNEKLFF
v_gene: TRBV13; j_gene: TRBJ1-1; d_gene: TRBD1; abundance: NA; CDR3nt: TGTGCCAGCAGCTTACCGCTTATGACAGGGCTGAACACTGAAGCTTTCTTT; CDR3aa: CASSLPLMTGLNTEAFF
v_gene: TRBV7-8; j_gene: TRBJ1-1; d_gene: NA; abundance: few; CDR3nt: TGTGCCAGCAGCTTTACGGGGAACACTGAAGCTTTCTTT; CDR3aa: CASSFTGNTEAFF
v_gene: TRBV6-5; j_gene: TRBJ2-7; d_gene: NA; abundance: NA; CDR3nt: TGTGCCAGCAGTATGGCAGGGGAAGACGAGCAGTACTTC; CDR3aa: CASSMAGEDEQYF
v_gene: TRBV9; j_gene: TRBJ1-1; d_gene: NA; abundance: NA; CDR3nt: TGTGCCAGCAGCGCCCCTCAAGGAGCTGACACTGAAGCTTTCTTT; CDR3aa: CASSAPQGADTEAFF
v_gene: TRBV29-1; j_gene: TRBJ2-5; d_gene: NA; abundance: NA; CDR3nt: TGCAGCGTTGTTGCAGGGTCGGAGACCCAGTACTTC; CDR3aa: CSVVAGSETQYF
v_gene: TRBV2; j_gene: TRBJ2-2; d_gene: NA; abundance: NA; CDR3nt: TGTGCCAGCAGTGAATTGTCAGCGAACACCGGGGAGCTGTTTTTT; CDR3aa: CASSELSANTGELFF
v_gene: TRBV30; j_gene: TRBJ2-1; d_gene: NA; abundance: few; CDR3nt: TGTGCCTGGTCCGACGGCAGGAGGCACGAGCAGTTCTTC; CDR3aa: CAWSDGRRHEQFF
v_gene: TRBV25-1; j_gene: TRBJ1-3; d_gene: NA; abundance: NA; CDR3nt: TGTGCCAGCAGGGACAGTCTCTCTGGAAACACCATATATTTT; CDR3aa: CASRDSLSGNTIYF
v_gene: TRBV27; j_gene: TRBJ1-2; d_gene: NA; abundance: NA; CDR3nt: TGTGCCAGCAGTTCCCTGAGAATGATTGGCTACACCTTC; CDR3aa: CASSSLRMIGYTF
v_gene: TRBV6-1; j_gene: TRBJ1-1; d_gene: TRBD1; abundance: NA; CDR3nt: TGTGCCAGCACCGTTGACAGGGCGAACACTGAAGCTTTCTTT; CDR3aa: CASTVDRANTEAFF
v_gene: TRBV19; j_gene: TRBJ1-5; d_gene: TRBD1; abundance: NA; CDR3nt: TGTGCCAGTAGTCGAGGACAGGGAGGAGGCAGGTGGAGCAATCAGCCCCAGCATTTT; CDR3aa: CASSRGQGGGRWSNQPQHF
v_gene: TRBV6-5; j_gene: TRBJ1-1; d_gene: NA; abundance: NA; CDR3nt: TGTGCCAGCAGCGGGGGGCCAGGAGCTGAAGCTTTCTTT; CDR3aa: CASSGGPGAEAFF
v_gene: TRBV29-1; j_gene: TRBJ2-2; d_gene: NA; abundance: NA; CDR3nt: TGCAGCGTAGTAAGGGGGTCCCCCGGGGAGCTGTTTTTT; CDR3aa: CSVVRGSPGELFF
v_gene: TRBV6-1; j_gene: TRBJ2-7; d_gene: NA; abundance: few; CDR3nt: TGTGCCGGGGGCGAGGTGGGCGAGCAGTACTTC; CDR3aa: CAGGEVGEQYF
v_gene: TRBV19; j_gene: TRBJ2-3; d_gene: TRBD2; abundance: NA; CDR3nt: TGTGCCAGTAGTAGGACTGCGAGTAGCGGGGTCTCTAGCACAGATACGCAGTATTTT; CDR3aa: CASSRTASSGVSSTDTQYF
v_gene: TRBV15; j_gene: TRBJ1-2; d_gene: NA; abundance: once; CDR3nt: TGTGCCACCAGGGGGCAGGGGTACTATGGCTACACCTTC; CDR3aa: CATRGQGYYGYTF
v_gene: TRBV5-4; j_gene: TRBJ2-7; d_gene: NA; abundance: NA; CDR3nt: TGTGCCAGCACCTCCTCCGAGGGCTCCTACGAGCAGTACTTC; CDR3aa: CASTSSEGSYEQYF
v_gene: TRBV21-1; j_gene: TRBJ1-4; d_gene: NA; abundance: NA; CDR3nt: TGTGCCAGCAGCGGTCCCGGGACAGGGGATGAAAAACTGTTTTTT; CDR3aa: CASSGPGTGDEKLFF